This entry lists 22 T cell receptor beta chains sequenced from one sample in a study of cytomegalovirus exposure and HLA in healthy donors. PCR used 60 Vbeta primers and 13 Jbeta primers. The table came from immunoSEQ multiplex PCR; TCRdb's copy has only in-frame clones and leaves some out. The data hold some 160,000 clones, with approximately 9% observed a single time. The sequencing sample was made of PBMCs. These receptors all come from a male donor in good health and CMV-seronegative.

The V call is TRBV28, the J call TRBJ2-2; the D gene is possibly TRBD1 (7 bases). V gave up 6 bases and J gave up 2 bases, with 16 bases separating them. The CDR3 sequence is 16 residues long. In germline, CDR1 is MDHEN, CDR2 SYDVKM. CDR3 sequence reads: CASRPTGDFNTGELFF. For the CDR3, the DNA is TGTGCCAGCAGACCAACAGGGGACTTCAACACCGGGGAGCTGTTTTTT.

V gene TRBV5-4 combines with J gene TRBJ2-2; 10 positions match TRBD1. Germline V CDR1 and CDR2: SGHNT, YYREEE (reference sequence). The CDR3 consists of 15 residues. V shed 4 bases and J 6 bases; nucleotides not matched to a gene: 6. The CDR3 DNA is TGTGCCAGCAGCCTTCCCGGGACAGGGGCCGGGGAGCTGTTTTTT. Translating gives CASSLPGTGAGELFF.

The J gene is TRBJ1-1, the V gene TRBV7-3; perhaps TRBD1 as D (5 bases). This CDR3 region has 13 residues. Germline lookup yields CDR1 SGHTA and CDR2 FQGTGA. The V gene lost 5 bases and the J gene lost 5 bases, with 12 bases spanning the gap. The CDR3 reads CASSRREGTEAFF. The DNA of the CDR3 is TGTGCCAGCAGCCGCAGGGAGGGGACTGAAGCTTTCTTT.

This chain's CDR3 is CAWSPRGMVTEAFF. In nucleotides, the CDR3 is TGTGCCTGGAGTCCTCGGGGGATGGTCACTGAAGCTTTCTTT. The V gene is TRBV30, the J gene TRBJ1-1; tentatively, D is TRBD1 (5 bases). The CDR3 totals 14 residues. The ends were cut back, 2 bases at V and 4 bases at J, with 14 bases in the middle. CDR1 is GTSNPN and CDR2 is SVGIG in the germline V gene (reference sequence). Full variable domain (rest looked up from reference TRBV30 and TRBJ1-1): SQTIHQWPATLVQPVGSPLSLECTVEGTSNPNLYWYRQAAGRGLQLLFYSVGIGQISSEVPQNLSASRPQDRQFILSSKKLLLSDSGFYLCAWSPRGMVTEAFFGQGTRLTVV.

The chain uses TRBV19 and TRBJ2-3; 8 bases map to TRBD2. The CDR3 has 16 residues. CDR1 is LNHDA, CDR2 SQIVND, per germline (reference sequence). With 4 bases clipped from V and 4 bases from J, the junction kept 10 bases outside the gene matches. Here the CDR3 reads CASSTQRGGSPDTQYF. Here the CDR3 DNA reads TGTGCCAGTAGTACCCAACGGGGGGGATCCCCAGATACGCAGTATTTT.

This clone has a handful of counts. V gene TRBV4-3 combines with J gene TRBJ2-3; 11 nucleotides agree with TRBD1. Trimming cost V 0 bases and J 0 bases; bases outside gene matches: 17. This CDR3 spans 22 amino acids. The germline gives CDR1 LGHNA, CDR2 YSLEER. CDR3 bases: TGCGCCAGCAGCCAAGAAATAACCCGAGCATTAGGACAGGGGGCAAGCACAGATACGCAGTATTTT. This encodes CASSQEITRALGQGASTDTQYF.

The chain uses TRBV9 and TRBJ2-5; possibly TRBD2 for D (5 bases). Germline-derived CDR1 and CDR2 are SGDLS and YYNGEE. The V end lost 3 bases, the J end lost 4 bases, and 7 bases lay between the germline ends. The CDR3 runs to 12 residues. CDR3 sequence: CASSGGRETQYF. CDR3 sequence (DNA): TGTGCCAGCAGCGGAGGGAGAGAGACCCAGTACTTC.

The J gene is TRBJ2-3, the V gene TRBV19, with D tentatively TRBD2 (6 bases). The CDR3 extends over 13 amino acids. The germline V gene has CDR1 LNHDA and CDR2 SQIVND (reference sequence). V shed 7 bases and J shed 2 bases, with 10 bases lying between them. CDR3 sequence reads: CASIPGDTDTQYF. The CDR3, as DNA: TGTGCCAGTATCCCGGGGGACACAGATACGCAGTATTTT.

The chain combines TRBV2 with TRBJ2-1; 11 nucleotides align to TRBD2. CDR1 and CDR2 from the germline V gene are SNHLY and FYNNEI. The CDR3 runs 18 residues. V lost 6 bases to trimming and J lost 4 bases; unmatched junction nucleotides: 14. CDR3 DNA: TGTGCCAGCAGGGATGCCTGGCTGTCTAGCGGGGGGTACAATGAGCAGTTCTTC. It is translated as CASRDAWLSSGGYNEQFF.

This chain links TRBV6-5 with TRBJ1-1; 9 bases match TRBD1. After removal of 1 base from V and 1 base from J, the junction contained 4 bases not matched to a gene. The CDR3 totals 16 residues. Germline CDR1 is MNHEY and CDR2 is SVGAGI. CDR3 region: CASSYWTGVGNTEAFF. In nucleotides, the CDR3 is TGTGCCAGCAGTTACTGGACAGGGGTCGGGAACACTGAAGCTTTCTTT.

The table lists this clone with a few counts. The chain employs TRBV7-6 and TRBJ2-1, with 7 bases that match TRBD2. With 1 base clipped from V and 8 bases from J, the junction kept 11 bases outside the gene matches. This CDR3 spans 16 amino acids. Germline CDR1 reads SGHVS; CDR2 reads FNYEAQ. CDR3 in amino acids: CASSLEGGSSNYEQFF. The CDR3 nucleotides read TGTGCCAGCAGCTTAGAGGGCGGGAGTAGTAACTATGAGCAGTTCTTC.

The chain couples TRBV5-4 to TRBJ1-2, with 7 bases lining up with TRBD1. Germline V lookup: CDR1 SGHNT, CDR2 YYREEE (reference sequence). The CDR3 runs to 14 residues. After removal of 0 bases from V and 4 bases from J, the junction contained 3 bases not matched to a gene. CDR3: CASSLGGDSYGYTF. CDR3 DNA sequence: TGTGCCAGCAGCTTGGGGGGGGACAGCTATGGCTACACCTTC.

This rearrangement joins TRBV19 to TRBJ1-3; D is unresolved. Germline V gene data show CDR1 as LNHDA and CDR2 as SQIVND (reference sequence). CDR3 size: 16 residues. V shed 7 bases and J shed 0 bases, with 16 bases lying between them. The CDR3 reads CASTDRSGLSGNTIYF. CDR3 DNA sequence: TGTGCCAGTACCGATCGGAGCGGCCTCTCTGGAAACACCATATATTTT.

This rearrangement joins TRBV7-2 to TRBJ2-7; 10 bases are a match to TRBD1. This CDR3 spans 16 amino acids. Unmatched junction bases numbered 6, after V lost 0 bases and J lost 4 bases. The germline V gene has CDR1 SGHTA and CDR2 FQGNSA. The CDR3 coding sequence is TGTGCCAGCAGCTTAGCTTCGACAGGGGGCAAGTACGAGCAGTACTTC. Amino acid sequence: CASSLASTGGKYEQYF.

This clone was found a few times. The chain is built from TRBV7-8 and TRBJ1-1, with 9 bases identical to TRBD1. In germline, CDR1 is SGHVS, CDR2 FQNEAQ. CDR3 size: 14 residues. V lost 3 bases and J lost 11; bases outside the gene matches: 10. CDR3 DNA sequence: TGTGCCAGCAGCTTCTCAGGGACAGGGAATATGGCTTTCTTT. Translation gives CASSFSGTGNMAFF. The variable domain in full, with the rest retrieved from reference TRBV7-8 and TRBJ1-1, is GAGVSQSPRYKVAKRGQDVALRCDPISGHVSLFWYQQALGQGPEFLTYFQNEAQLDKSGLPSDRFFAERPEGSVSTLKIQRTQQEDSAVYLCASSFSGTGNMAFFGQGTRLTVV.

This clone was observed at least ten times. This chain connects TRBV2 to TRBJ2-7, with 10 bases that match TRBD1. Germline-derived CDR1 and CDR2 are SNHLY and FYNNEI. The trim removed 6 bases at V and 0 bases at J, leaving 2 bases unmatched. The CDR3 sequence is 14 residues long. For the CDR3, the DNA is TGTGCCAGCAGGGACAGGGGGAGCTCCTACGAGCAGTACTTC. As protein: CASRDRGSSYEQYF.

The chain couples TRBV5-6 to TRBJ1-2; D is possibly TRBD1 (5 bases). Trimming cost V 5 bases and J 4 bases, with 18 bases left between them. This CDR3 has 15 residues. In germline, CDR1 is SGHDT, CDR2 YYEEEE. The CDR3 here is CASRMRQQELYGYTF. The CDR3 nucleotides read TGTGCCAGCAGGATGAGACAACAGGAACTCTATGGCTACACCTTC.

A few counts support this clone. The V and J genes are TRBV19 and TRBJ2-7; TRBD1 is a possible D gene (6 bases). The ends were cut back, 1 base at V and 6 bases at J, with 16 bases in the middle. The CDR3 has 15 amino acids. Per the germline V gene, CDR1 is LNHDA and CDR2 is SQIVND (reference sequence). The chain's CDR3 is CASSIVETGKGEQYF. CDR3 DNA sequence: TGTGCCAGTAGTATAGTGGAAACAGGGAAAGGCGAGCAGTACTTC. The complete variable domain, with remaining parts taken from reference TRBV19 and TRBJ2-7, reads DGGITQSPKYLFRKEGQNVTLSCEQNLNHDAMYWYRQDPGQGLRLIYYSQIVNDFQKGDIAEGYSVSREKKESFPLTVTSAQKNPTAFYLCASSIVETGKGEQYFGPGTRLTVT.

This clone was counted between two and nine times. The gene calls are TRBV9 and TRBJ1-1; possible D gene TRBD1, 6 bases. The germline V gene encodes CDR1 SGDLS and CDR2 YYNGEE. V shed 3 bases and J shed 4 bases, with 13 bases lying between them. The CDR3 is 14 amino acids. As DNA, the CDR3 is TGTGCCAGCAGCGGCAGGGGTGCGGGCACTGAAGCTTTCTTT. Translated, it gives CASSGRGAGTEAFF.

The V and J genes are TRBV5-1 and TRBJ2-5, with 7 bases aligning to TRBD2. Germline V lookup: CDR1 SGHRS, CDR2 YFSETQ. CDR3 length equals 15 residues. The V and J ends lost 10 bases and 5 bases, in that order; junction bases with no gene match: 17. The CDR3 protein is CASNFEGGPGETQYF. CDR3 DNA: TGCGCCTCGAATTTTGAGGGAGGGCCTGGGGAGACCCAGTACTTC.

V usage is TRBV13 and J usage is TRBJ2-7, with TRBD1 as a possible D gene (5 bases). The CDR3 covers 15 residues. CDR1 is PRHDT and CDR2 is FYEKMQ in the germline V gene (reference sequence). Trimming took 3 bases from V and 0 from J, leaving 12 bases between them. The CDR3 nucleotides are TGTGCCAGCAGCTTTGAGACAGAGAGCTCCTACGAGCAGTACTTC. It encodes CASSFETESSYEQYF.

This rearrangement joins TRBV19 to TRBJ2-5, with TRBD2 matching 12 bases. Germline V lookup: CDR1 LNHDA, CDR2 SQIVND (reference sequence). The CDR3 spans 18 residues. After removal of 6 bases from V and 5 bases from J, the junction contained 16 bases not matched to a gene. The CDR3 is CASRDSPGLAGVGETQYF. In nucleotides, the CDR3 is TGTGCCAGTAGGGATTCGCCGGGACTAGCGGGCGTCGGGGAGACCCAGTACTTC.